This T cell receptor (beta chain) was obtained from a study of blood T cell repertoires in COVID-19 (dated by TCRdb to 2020 to 2022). Concerning the study at large: The collaborator samples originated in the United States, Italy and Spain and spanned the acute and convalescent phases of COVID-19. The prospective study material was composed of cDNA or gDNA derived from T cells, B-cell-depleted T cells, or PBMCs. Where HLA class I and class II types were available, the types were taken from metadata supplied by the sample provider, not from assay-based typing. The dataset comprised deeply sampled blood TCRbeta repertoires from subjects exposed to, actively infected with, or recovered from COVID-19. The repertoires were made available in a free public database intended to serve as a resource for research on the immune response to SARS-CoV-2. Nearly every sample came with metadata listing a de-identified subject ID, COVID-19 status, age in years and sex. Samples came from the ongoing ImmuneRACE study (first 160 participants) plus 1,254 subjects from 6 global collaborators. The investigation overall reported the following: The amount of clinical and demographic metadata varied by source and participant and was provided uncurated.

This clone was seen only once. What antigen it recognizes has not been identified. Base-call qualities are not available, and no considerably larger clone is one nucleotide away. TCRbeta CDR3 regions were amplified from genomic DNA using the immunoSEQ Assay, a bias-controlled multiplex PCR. The authors' analysis ran thus. Within the assay, amplification of reference gene primers was used to estimate how many nucleated cells each sample contained. Sequence reads were collapsed and filtered to measure the absolute abundance of every unique TCRbeta CDR3 rearrangement. Productive Simpson clonality was computed per sample as the square root of Simpson's diversity index over productive rearrangements. Held by TCRdb, this immuneACCESS table contains in-frame sequences only and omits some clones. Under half of the omission traces to an unresolved V gene where checked; the cause of the rest is unknown. The V and J calls and the clone size are those of that table, but D and trimming were determined from the DNA. The sample table holds under 30,000 clones, of which around 87% were seen once. The ten largest clones represent about a sixth of the sample.

V is cut back by 5 bases and J by 5 bases, with 7 bases in the junction unmatched. CDR1 and CDR2, per the germline V gene (reference sequence), are MNHEY and SMNVEV. From the cysteine through the phenylalanine, the CDR3 covers 15 amino acids. Just the 45-base CDR3 DNA is kept, in frame starting at base 1. The collaborating institutions used their own protocols to collect whole blood in K2EDTA tubes. Collaborator samples were shipped for TCRbeta analysis as frozen whole blood, isolated PBMCs, or DNA extracted from either sample type. The chain uses TRBV27 and TRBJ2-5, with 11 junctional bases fitting TRBD2. The sequencing input was peripheral blood. The receptor's source is an elderly man with acute or convalescent COVID-19. The CDR3 protein is CASSVTSGGGETQYF. DNA sequence: TGTGCCAGCAGTGTTACTAGCGGGGGAGGCGAGACCCAGTACTTC.